The clone carrying this T cell receptor beta chain was observed a handful of times. This record belongs to a study of T-cell reconstitution after alpha-beta-depleted transplantation in children. Using unique molecular identifiers, the investigators prepared the TCRbeta library. TCRdb reanalysed the PCR reads using MiXCR and keeps one entry per CDR3 protein. The sample lists about 540,000 distinct CDR3 sequences; about 18% were seen once. The receptor was isolated from a human donor who donated a stem cell graft to a child with acute lymphoblastic leukemia. The specimen was PBMCs from the stem cell graft donor, collected from the stem cell graft.

The CDR3 spells CASSGNRGRGGAFF. The CDR3 DNA reads as TGTGCCAGCAGCGGAAACAGGGGGCGAGGGGGAGCTTTCTTT. The chain joins TRBV11-2 to TRBJ1-1; 9 bases line up with TRBD1. The CDR3 consists of 14 residues. Germline V lookup: CDR1 SGHAT, CDR2 FQNNGV. The ends lost 5 bases at V and 10 bases at J; junction bases unmatched: 11.